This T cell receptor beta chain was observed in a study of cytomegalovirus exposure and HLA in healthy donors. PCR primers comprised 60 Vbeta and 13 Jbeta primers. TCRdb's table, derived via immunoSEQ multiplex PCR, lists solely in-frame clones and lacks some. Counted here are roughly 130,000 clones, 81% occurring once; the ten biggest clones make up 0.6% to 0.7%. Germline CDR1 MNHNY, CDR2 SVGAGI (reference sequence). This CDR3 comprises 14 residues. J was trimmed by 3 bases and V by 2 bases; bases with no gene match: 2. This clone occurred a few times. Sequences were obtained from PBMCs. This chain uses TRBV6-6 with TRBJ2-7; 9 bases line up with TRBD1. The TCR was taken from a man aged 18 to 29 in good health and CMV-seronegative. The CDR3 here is CASSYGQGNYEQYF. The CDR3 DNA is TGTGCCAGCAGTTACGGACAGGGGAACTACGAGCAGTACTTC.